The 31 T cell receptor beta chains listed next were all sequenced from one sample in a study of shared clonotypes between healthy human individuals (dated by TCRdb to 2020 to 2022). Libraries were built with the immunoSEQ multiplex PCR assay. TCRdb's version of the immuneACCESS table is confined to in-frame rearrangements and falls short of the full clone set. An unresolved V gene accounts for under half of the shortfall where checked; the remainder is of unknown origin. Present in this sample are 400,000 to 600,000 clones, 95% to 97% of which were seen just once. The biggest ten clones account for about 0.067% of the sample. The specimen was naive CD4+ T cells sorted from blood. The sample's cell subset or site, from its label and the paper: CD45RA+ positively selected. All receptors derive from a woman aged 25 to 45 in good health.

This clone has a single count. A junction end diverges from the germline sequence, so it may reflect a read error. The chain carries TRBV6-1 and TRBJ2-1; 9 nucleotides agree with TRBD1. The V gene's germline CDR1 is MNHNS and CDR2 SASEGT. The CDR3 covers 14 residues. This CDR3 is CASSEATGQGFQIF. The CDR3 DNA sequence: TGTGCCAGCAGTGAAGCTACGGGACAGGGTTTCCAGATCTTC.

The rearrangement links TRBV4-1 to TRBJ2-5, with TRBD2 matching over 8 bases. The J segment lost 9 bases and the V segment lost 1 base, leaving 7 bases of the junction unmatched. CDR1 MGHRA and CDR2 YSYEKL come from the germline V gene. The CDR3 length is 14 residues. CDR3 in amino acids: CASSQGKPRGAQYF. The CDR3 DNA reads TGCGCCAGCAGCCAAGGCAAACCGCGGGGGGCCCAGTACTTC.

V and J are TRBV6-5 and TRBJ1-1; D is possibly TRBD1 (5 bases). The V end was cut by 5 bases, the J end by 1 base, with 11 bases between. The CDR3 runs to 14 residues. Looked up from germline, CDR1 is MNHEY and CDR2 is SVGAGI. The CDR3, as DNA: TGTGCCAGCAGTATGGGGCTATCGAACACTGAAGCTTTCTTT. It yields the protein CASSMGLSNTEAFF.

The rearrangement links TRBV7-2 to TRBJ2-7; D may correspond to TRBD1 or TRBD2 (5 bases each). The CDR3 consists of 16 residues. Per germline, CDR1 SGHTA and CDR2 FQGNSA. Trimming removed 2 bases at V and 0 bases at J, with 14 bases between. In DNA, the CDR3 is TGTGCCAGCAGCTTACAAGGGACGACGAGCTCCTACGAGCAGTACTTC. The encoded protein is CASSLQGTTSSYEQYF.

The rearrangement joins TRBV27 to TRBJ2-5, with 8 positions matching TRBD2. After removal of 3 bases from V and 7 bases from J, the junction contained 16 bases not matched to a gene. CDR3 length: 17 amino acids. Germline V lookup: CDR1 MNHEY, CDR2 SMNVEV (reference sequence). The CDR3 DNA is TGTGCCAGCAGTTTCAGTGGTAGCGGGATCGGCCGCGGGACCCAGTACTTC. Its protein product is CASSFSGSGIGRGTQYF.

The chain recombines TRBV7-2 with TRBJ2-5, with 8 positions matching TRBD2. CDR3 size: 14 residues. J gave up 5 bases and V 5 bases, and 7 bases lay outside the gene matches. Germline V gives CDR1 SGHTA, CDR2 FQGNSA. The CDR3: CASSRGGGWETQYF. Written as DNA, the CDR3 is TGTGCCAGCAGCCGTGGCGGGGGGTGGGAGACCCAGTACTTC.

As for this clone: Germline is not matched at one junction end, which may reflect a read error. The rearrangement links TRBV28 to TRBJ1-5; D unresolved. The CDR3 extends over 11 amino acids. Germline assignment: CDR1 MDHEN and CDR2 SYDVKM. The CDR3 nucleotides read TGTGCCAGCAGCTACAATCAGCCCCAGCGTTTT. Translation gives CASSYNQPQRF.

The genes are TRBV5-1 and TRBJ1-5; D unclear. CDR1 and CDR2 (germline): SGHRS, YFSETQ. The CDR3 spans 14 residues. V dropped 1 base and J dropped 6 bases, with 11 bases sitting between them. The CDR3 DNA follows: TGCGCCAGCAGCTTGAAATTGTCCGGTCAGCCCCAGCATTTT. Its protein product is CASSLKLSGQPQHF.

This clone was picked up one time. The chain recombines TRBV13 with TRBJ2-4; D might be TRBD2 (6 bases). The ends were cut back, 5 bases at V and 8 bases at J, with 16 bases in the middle. The germline V gene has CDR1 PRHDT and CDR2 FYEKMQ (reference sequence). This CDR3 spans 14 amino acids. In nucleotides, the CDR3 is TGTGCCAGCAGCGCCCCGGGAGAGGGGTACATTCAGTACTTC. It translates to CASSAPGEGYIQYF.

The rearrangement links TRBV10-2 to TRBJ2-5; D uncertain. The CDR3 runs 11 residues. The germline CDR1 and CDR2 sequences are WSHSY and SAAADI. Trimming left V 4 bases short and J 2 bases short, with 2 bases between. CDR3 sequence reads: CASSAQETQYF. For the CDR3, the DNA is TGCGCCAGCAGTGCACAAGAGACCCAGTACTTC.

J is TRBJ2-7 and V is TRBV29-1; 15 bases align to TRBD2. The CDR3 is 14 residues long. Germline-derived CDR1 and CDR2 are SQVTM and ANQGSEA. V gave up 7 bases and J gave up 3 bases; unmatched junction bases: 4. The CDR3 DNA is TGCAGCGCAATGGGACTAGCGGGAGGCTACGAGCAGTACTTC. This sequence encodes CSAMGLAGGYEQYF.

This clone was seen a single time. The chain is built from TRBV15 and TRBJ2-6, with 8 bases aligning to TRBD1. The V segment lost 4 bases and the J segment 0 bases; nucleotides outside the gene matches: 2. Germline assignment: CDR1 LNHNV and CDR2 YYDKDF (reference sequence). CDR3 length equals 16 residues. This CDR3 is CATSKDRASGANVLTF. Here the CDR3 DNA reads TGTGCCACCAGCAAGGACAGGGCCTCTGGGGCCAACGTCCTGACTTTC.

V usage is TRBV27 and J usage is TRBJ2-7; 8 nucleotides line up with TRBD1. V dropped 6 bases and J dropped 3; count of bases not matched to a gene: 13. The CDR3 has 16 amino acids. In germline, CDR1 is MNHEY, CDR2 SMNVEV (reference sequence). Here the CDR3 DNA reads TGTGCCAGCAGCCCAGACCGGACAGGGTCGAACTACGAGCAGTACTTC. Translating gives CASSPDRTGSNYEQYF.

V is TRBV13 and J is TRBJ2-7; 8 nucleotides line up with TRBD1. After removal of 5 bases from V and 7 bases from J, the junction contained 16 bases not matched to a gene. The CDR3 is 16 residues long. Germline V gene sequence: CDR1 PRHDT, CDR2 FYEKMQ (reference sequence). CDR3 DNA sequence: TGTGCCAGCAGCCTTACAGCTCGGCAGGGGGCATGGGAGCAGTACTTC. It codes for CASSLTARQGAWEQYF.

The V and J genes are TRBV6-5 and TRBJ1-4, with unresolved D. This CDR3 has 15 residues. CDR1 is MNHEY and CDR2 is SVGAGI in the germline V gene. Trimming took 3 bases from V and 0 from J, leaving 8 bases between them. CDR3 DNA: TGTGCCAGCAGTTATGGCAGTCCAACTAATGAAAAACTGTTTTTT. This encodes CASSYGSPTNEKLFF.

J is TRBJ2-1 and V is TRBV9; TRBD2 aligns across 10 bases. The germline V gene encodes CDR1 SGDLS and CDR2 YYNGEE. The V segment lost 0 bases and the J segment 2 bases; nucleotides outside the gene matches: 2. This CDR3 is built from 16 residues. CDR3 nucleotides: TGTGCCAGCAGCGTAGTAGCGGGAGGCCCCTACAATGAGCAGTTCTTC. This encodes CASSVVAGGPYNEQFF. The full variable domain, in which reference TRBV9 and TRBJ2-1 provide the parts outside the CDR3, is DSGVTQTPKHLITATGQRVTLRCSPRSGDLSVYWYQQSLDQGLQFLIQYYNGEERAKGNILERFSAQQFPDLHSELNLSSLELGDSALYFCASSVVAGGPYNEQFFGPGTRLTVL.

The chain recombines TRBV5-8 with TRBJ1-1; 7 bases are a match to TRBD1. This CDR3 has 16 residues. V shed 4 bases and J 5 bases; nucleotides not matched to a gene: 14. Germline CDR1 SGHTS, CDR2 YDEGEE. The CDR3 DNA is TGTGCCAGCAGCCCCACAGGGGCCGAAACAGGGACTGAAGCTTTCTTT. Amino acids: CASSPTGAETGTEAFF.

This clone has a single count. The chain employs TRBV9 and TRBJ1-2, with D possibly TRBD1 on 6 matching bases. Germline values: CDR1 SGDLS, CDR2 YYNGEE. This CDR3 is built from 14 residues. Deletions cut 1 base from V and 8 bases from J, with 15 bases between. CDR3 in amino acids: CASSVTGTGMGYTF. DNA for the CDR3: TGTGCCAGCAGCGTAACGGGTACAGGGATGGGCTACACCTTC.

V gene TRBV6-1 combines with J gene TRBJ2-7; no clear D. V shed 9 bases and J shed 2 bases, with 11 bases lying between them. In germline, CDR1 is MNHNS, CDR2 SASEGT. CDR3 size: 12 residues. The CDR3 DNA is TGTGCCAGTCGGACGGTACCCTACGAGCAGTACTTC. Protein product: CASRTVPYEQYF.

V and J are TRBV27 and TRBJ2-5, with 8 bases lining up with TRBD1. V gave up 5 bases and J gave up 5 bases; unmatched junction bases: 13. CDR1 and CDR2 (germline): MNHEY, SMNVEV (reference sequence). The CDR3 spans 16 residues. The CDR3 region has the DNA TGTGCCAGCAGTCCATTAGGACAGGGTACCTGGGAGACCCAGTACTTC. It yields the protein CASSPLGQGTWETQYF.

This chain links TRBV5-1 with TRBJ2-2; tentatively, D is TRBD2 (6 bases). CDR3 length equals 12 residues. V lost 0 bases to trimming and J lost 13 bases, with 10 bases between them. Germline lookup yields CDR1 SGHRS and CDR2 YFSETQ. CDR3 nucleotide sequence: TGCGCCAGCAGCTTGGCCGGGAGTTGGCTGTTTTTT. The encoded protein is CASSLAGSWLFF.

This chain uses TRBV28 with TRBJ1-3; D not resolved. The ends were cut back, 11 bases at V and 0 bases at J, with 14 bases in the middle. The CDR3 extends over 14 amino acids. From germline, CDR1 is MDHEN and CDR2 SYDVKM. Here the CDR3 reads CAARSFSSGNTIYF. The CDR3 DNA follows: TGTGCCGCCAGAAGTTTCAGCTCTGGAAACACCATATATTTT.

The chain carries TRBV10-1 and TRBJ2-7; a weak D match, TRBD2 (6 bases). The CDR3 totals 15 residues. Germline CDR1 WNHNN, CDR2 SYGVQD (reference sequence). V lost 0 bases to trimming and J lost 0 bases, with 9 bases between them. The CDR3: CASSESLADSYEQYF. CDR3 bases: TGCGCCAGCAGTGAGTCTTTAGCGGACTCCTACGAGCAGTACTTC.

This chain joins TRBV6-1 and TRBJ2-1; the D gene could be TRBD1 or TRBD2 (5 bases each). CDR1 and CDR2 from the germline V gene are MNHNS and SASEGT. V lost 2 bases and J 1 base, leaving 9 bases between the germline ends. This CDR3 contains 15 residues. CDR3 nucleotide sequence: TGTGCCAGCAGTGAAAGAGGGGATTCCTACAATGAGCAGTTCTTC. Translating it yields CASSERGDSYNEQFF.

This chain joins TRBV19 and TRBJ1-2; perhaps TRBD1 as D (6 bases). This CDR3 has 15 residues. V lost 6 bases to trimming and J lost 2 bases, with 16 bases between them. The germline CDR1 and CDR2 sequences are LNHDA and SQIVND (reference sequence). CDR3 bases: TGTGCCAGTAGGACCGCCCGGACAGACAACTATGGCTACACCTTC. This sequence encodes CASRTARTDNYGYTF.

This chain uses TRBV19 with TRBJ2-1, with 9 bases identical to TRBD2. V was pared by 6 bases and J by 9 bases, with 15 bases of the junction left unmatched. Germline V gives CDR1 LNHDA, CDR2 SQIVND (reference sequence). CDR3 length equals 16 residues. CDR3 in amino acids: CASRRLADPNAGEQFF. CDR3 bases: TGTGCCAGTAGGAGACTAGCGGACCCTAACGCGGGTGAGCAGTTCTTC.

This rearrangement joins TRBV18 to TRBJ2-1; 9 positions match TRBD2. The CDR3 spans 16 residues. After removal of 3 bases from V and 4 bases from J, the junction contained 7 bases not matched to a gene. Per the germline V gene, CDR1 is KGHSH and CDR2 is LQKENI. The CDR3 DNA sequence: TGTGCCAGCTCACCGGTGGCGGGAGGGCTTTACAATGAGCAGTTCTTC. Translating it yields CASSPVAGGLYNEQFF.

This rearrangement joins TRBV28 to TRBJ2-7, with 10 bases that match TRBD1. The CDR3 length is 13 residues. The germline CDR1 and CDR2 sequences are MDHEN and SYDVKM. V trimming: 4 bases; J trimming: 9 bases; junction bases outside the gene matches: 6. The CDR3 is CASSSGQGSGQYF. CDR3 bases: TGTGCCAGCAGTTCGGGACAGGGGTCTGGGCAGTACTTC. Variable domain in full (rest from reference TRBV28 and TRBJ2-7): DVKVTQSSRYLVKRTGEKVFLECVQDMDHENMFWYRQDPGLGLRLIYFSYDVKMKEKGDIPEGYSVSREKKERFSLILESASTNQTSMYLCASSSGQGSGQYFGPGTRLTVT.

The chain combines TRBV7-7 with TRBJ2-3; D is unresolved. The CDR3 consists of 14 residues. The germline CDR1 and CDR2 sequences are SSHAT and FNYEAQ (reference sequence). Trimming shortened V by 0 bases and J by 3 bases, and 7 bases separated the two germline ends. CDR3 in amino acids: CASSLAGFTDTQYF. The CDR3 coding sequence is TGTGCCAGCAGCTTAGCGGGCTTTACAGATACGCAGTATTTT.

This chain uses TRBV19 with TRBJ2-5; D gene uncertain. V was clipped by 7 bases and J by 0 bases, with 9 bases between them. The CDR3 contains 13 residues. CDR1 is LNHDA, CDR2 SQIVND, per germline (reference sequence). The CDR3 region has the DNA TGTGCCAGTACTGGGTCAAACCAAGAGACCCAGTACTTC. This encodes CASTGSNQETQYF.

The gene calls are TRBV28 and TRBJ2-3, with D perhaps TRBD1 (6 bases). Germline assignment: CDR1 MDHEN and CDR2 SYDVKM. This CDR3 spans 16 amino acids. V gave up 10 bases and J gave up 5 bases, with 25 bases separating them. For the CDR3, the DNA is TGTGCCACCGAACCTCCCAACCGGGACATCCAAGATACGCAGTATTTT. Protein sequence: CATEPPNRDIQDTQYF.